This T cell receptor (beta chain) was found in a study of cytomegalovirus exposure and HLA in healthy donors. The PCR used 60 Vbeta and 13 Jbeta primers. Libraries were prepared by immunoSEQ multiplex PCR; TCRdb keeps only in-frame clonotypes and omits some of them. The sample carries about 240,000 clones, 80% to 85% recorded once. This CDR3 comprises 17 residues. Germline assignment: CDR1 LNHDA and CDR2 SQIVND (reference sequence). The V segment lost 1 base and the J segment 0 bases; nucleotides outside the gene matches: 9. A word on this clone: Its antigen remains unidentified.

Study results and limitations: Common viral pathogens seemed to be connected with several of the most significant clusters, according to a later analysis. Being productive about 87% or about 30% of the time was typical of most TCR beta V segments in an earlier analysis. Reports credit the classifier with highly specific, highly sensitive diagnosis of cytomegalovirus status.

The sequenced material came from PBMCs. The receptor was derived from a woman aged 60-70 years in good health and CMV-seropositive. The chain employs TRBV19 and TRBJ2-7, with 7 nucleotides matching TRBD2. CDR3 sequence reads: CASSIARPGGLSYEQYF. The CDR3 coding sequence is TGTGCCAGTAGTATAGCCCGACCGGGAGGCCTCTCCTACGAGCAGTACTTC.